The 10 T cell receptor beta chains in this list originate from one sample, sequenced in a study of regulatory T cells in long-lasting Graves disease. CDR3 regions were amplified by Arm-PCR using iRepertoire HTBI primers to build TCR beta libraries. TCRdb analysed the multiplex PCR reads with MiXCR anew, one entry per CDR3 protein. This table has about 540,000 distinct CDR3 sequences, 13% appearing once. Stated time point: newly diagnosed GD, antithyroid drugs for less than 3 months. After RNA was extracted from PBMCs, the TCR library was made from it. These data were also reused for a study on T cells in Graves' hyperthyroidism and ophthalmopathy.

The source was peripheral blood mononuclear cells (PBMCs), collected at new diagnosis, from a patient treated with antithyroid drugs. The receptors derive from a man younger than 45 with Graves disease.

There are a few counts of this clonotype. J is TRBJ2-2 and V is TRBV24-1; unclear D gene. Germline V gene sequence: CDR1 KGHDR, CDR2 SFDVKD. Trimming cost V 1 base and J 5 bases, with 1 base left between them. The CDR3 runs 12 residues. The DNA of the CDR3 is TGTGCCACCAGTGATTTTACCGGGGAGCTGTTTTTT. Protein product: CATSDFTGELFF.

In its sample, this clonotype was seen a few times. The junction departs from the called germline gene at one end, perhaps through a read error. The V gene is TRBV19, the J gene TRBJ1-1; TRBD1 might be the D (5 bases). The length of the CDR3 is 16 residues. Per the germline V gene, CDR1 is LNHDA and CDR2 is SQIVND (reference sequence). The CDR3 DNA reads as TGTGCAGGGGTGGGAGGGGCGTCCGAAATGAACACTGAGGCTTTCTTT. Its translation: CAGVGGASEMNTEAFF.

This clonotype has ten or more counts. V and J are TRBV20-1 and TRBJ1-2; D remains unclear. The CDR3 covers 12 residues. CDR1 and CDR2 from the germline V gene are DFQATT and SNEGSKA (reference sequence). V was cut by 5 bases and J by 4 bases, with 11 bases left in between. CDR3 protein: CSAEHTVYGYTF. The CDR3 DNA reads as TGCAGTGCTGAGCATACGGTCTATGGCTACACCTTC.

The chain is built from TRBV27 and TRBJ2-1; tentatively, D is TRBD1 (5 bases). CDR3 size: 16 residues. Per the germline V gene, CDR1 is MNHEY and CDR2 is SMNVEV (reference sequence). The V end lost 5 bases, the J end lost 0 bases, and 14 bases lay between the germline ends. CDR3 bases: TGTGCCAGCAGTATTAAAGGACAAAGCTCCTACAATGAGCAGTTCTTC. It translates to CASSIKGQSSYNEQFF.

This clonotype was seen at least ten times. The V and J genes are TRBV29-1 and TRBJ1-4; possible D gene TRBD1, 6 bases. Trimming removed 5 bases from V and 6 bases from J, with 13 bases in between. Germline CDR1 is SQVTM and CDR2 is ANQGSEA. This CDR3 is 13 amino acids long. The CDR3 sequence: CSVLSAGDEKLFF. In DNA, the CDR3 is TGCAGCGTTCTCTCGGCAGGGGATGAAAAACTGTTTTTT.

As to this clonotype: It may be a read error: a sequence one base away is much more abundant. Given the absence of the conserved phenylalanine or tryptophan at the CDR3 end, a read error is likely. The chain has TRBV6-1 and TRBJ1-1; D gene uncertain. The CDR3 covers 11 residues. Germline V lookup: CDR1 MNHNS, CDR2 SASEGT. The ends were cut back, 8 bases at V and 1 base at J, with 5 bases in the middle. The CDR3 DNA reads as TGTGCCAGCGTAAGGAACACTGAAGCTTTCCTT. It encodes CASVRNTEAFL.

This clonotype was recorded many times. The V call is TRBV27, the J call TRBJ2-7, with D possibly matching TRBD1 (6 bases). The CDR3 contains 15 residues. The germline gives CDR1 MNHEY, CDR2 SMNVEV (reference sequence). Between the trimmed V and J ends, which lost 3 bases and 6 bases, there was a span of 18 bases. The CDR3 DNA is TGTGCCAGCAGTTTGGGGCCCCAACAGGGTTCCGAGCAGTACTTC. Amino acid sequence: CASSLGPQQGSEQYF.

This clonotype has a count of ten or more. V gene TRBV29-1 combines with J gene TRBJ2-7; possibly TRBD2 for D (5 bases). Trimming removed 5 bases from V and 2 bases from J, with 13 bases in between. This CDR3 has 13 amino acids. CDR1 and CDR2 from the germline V gene are SQVTM and ANQGSEA. CDR3 region: CSVKGGRTYEQYF. In DNA, the CDR3 is TGCAGCGTTAAGGGCGGGCGTACCTACGAGCAGTACTTC.

The chain uses TRBV12-3 or TRBV12-4 and TRBJ1-5; 12 positions agree with TRBD1. V was clipped by 5 bases and J by 7 bases; unmatched bases: 9. The CDR3 sequence is 16 residues long. CDR3 coding DNA: TGTGCCAGCAGTACGTCCGGGACAGGGGGCGTCCAGCCCCAGCATTTT. It translates to CASSTSGTGGVQPQHF.

This clonotype has at least ten counts. Here the CDR3 reads CATLAGGPSGELFF. The CDR3 bases are TGTGCCACCCTAGCGGGAGGGCCTTCCGGGGAGCTGTTTTTT. V is TRBV28 and J is TRBJ2-2; 12 bases align to TRBD2. V shed 10 bases, J shed 6 bases, and the junction held 6 bases outside the gene matches. The CDR3 spans 14 residues. Germline V gene sequence: CDR1 MDHEN, CDR2 SYDVKM.